This T cell receptor beta chain was recovered during a study of CD8 T cells in Susac syndrome (dated by TCRdb to between 2018 and 2020). With respect to the entire study: The study used repertoire sequencing to test whether antigen drove CD8+ T cell activation and differentiation in Susac syndrome.

Broad study findings and their caveats: The number of individuals in the TCR sequencing and HLA analysis was recognized as being relatively small.

RNA was extracted using the RNeasy kit, and roughly 0.45 to 1 microgram was reverse transcribed with random hexamers. The immunoSEQ multiplex PCR assay, covering 54 Vbeta and 13 Jbeta segments, was used to amplify TCR beta CDR3 regions. To correct PCR amplification bias, a synthetic template baseline was used for both primer optimization and computational correction. From the authors' description of their analysis: Reads were annotated to V, D and J genes according to IMGT and were analyzed with immunoSEQ Analyzer, with only productive sequences retained. Clonality was computed as one minus Shannon entropy normalized by log2 of the number of productive unique sequences. For each patient and control, public and private clones were evaluated within the 100 most prevalent clones. Clones were defined as Susac-specific if absent from the healthy and MS cohorts, from some 1,000 published viral clones and from other ImmuneACCESS disease sequences. The public sequencing data were trimmed at Q25 with fastp and processed into clonotypes with MiXCR by TCRdb, which kept only in-frame beta chains. Rows with one shared CDR3 protein collapse into an entry with the most common genes and DNA. These V and J calls originate from TCRdb's pipeline instead of the authors' own analysis. Present in this sample are 95,000 to 150,000 distinct CDR3 sequences, 94% of which were seen just once. The ten largest clones take up about 0.098% of the sample.

Peripheral blood CD8+ and CD4+ T cells from healthy donors, Susac syndrome patients and multiple sclerosis patients were profiled using high-throughput TCR beta sequencing. The healthy donors served as controls matched for age and sex. Bulk CD8+ and CD4+ T cells were purified by magnetic negative isolation, whereas CD8+ TEMRA cells were enriched by FACS. Blood was collected in EDTA tubes and processed within 24 hours, with PBMCs isolated through density gradient centrifugation. PBMCs destined for TCR sequencing were cryopreserved in liquid nitrogen and later thawed in a 37 °C water bath. Purity of sorted or isolated CD4+, CD8+ and CD8+ TEMRA cells was at least 90%. The V and J ends are trimmed by 5 bases and 6 bases, leaving 17 bases between them. The germline V gene specifies MRHNA as CDR1 and SNTAGT as CDR2. Its CDR3 holds 15 amino acids, cysteine through phenylalanine. Only the CDR3 region is kept as DNA, spanning 45 bases read in frame from base 1.

As to this clonotype: Its antigen has not been determined. The input lacks base qualities; no much larger clone sits a single base away.

The V and J genes are TRBV6-4 and TRBJ2-1; the D region may be TRBD1 or TRBD2, each matching 5 bases equally. Material: CD4+ T cells from PBMCs. This clonotype originated in a human donor in good health. The CDR3 sequence is CASSQLGPGPNEQFF. The nucleotide sequence reads as follows: TGTGCCAGCAGTCAATTGGGACCAGGACCCAATGAGCAGTTCTTC.